The clone carrying this TCR beta chain was seen more than once but under ten times. Its antigen is still unknown. Profiling of TCR beta VDJ combinations and CDR3 sequences used genomic DNA as template. TCRdb recomputed calls from the reads with MiXCR, one row per CDR3 protein. Of 150,000 to 200,000 distinct CDR3 sequences detected, 48% appear once; the ten largest clones hold about 9.7%. Previously, flow cytometry had revealed CD8+CD57+ cell expansion in the patients chosen for sequencing. Severe acquired aplastic anemia was the diagnosis recorded for all patients. Blood sampling was performed on the patients, and none of them had received therapy by then. CDR3 length equals 15 residues. Per the germline V gene, CDR1 is ENHRY and CDR2 is SYGVKD. J gave up 2 bases and V 6 bases, and 4 bases lay outside the gene matches. The sample originates from a study of CD8+CD57+ T cells in acquired aplastic anemia. Turning to the study itself: Sorted CD4+ and CD8+ cells gave an average of approximately 3 ug of DNA.

Study results and caveats: Patients were compared with controls for CD8+ Simpson's diversity, and no significant difference emerged.

The genes are TRBV10-3 and TRBJ2-3; 11 bases are shared with TRBD2. Sequenced input: sorted CD4+, CD8+, or CD8+CD57+ T cells (not recorded which) from PBMCs. This TCR derives from a human donor with aplastic anemia. The CDR3 nucleotides read TGTGCCATCAGACTAGCGGGGGCAGTCACAGATACGCAGTATTTT. Translated, it gives CAIRLAGAVTDTQYF.